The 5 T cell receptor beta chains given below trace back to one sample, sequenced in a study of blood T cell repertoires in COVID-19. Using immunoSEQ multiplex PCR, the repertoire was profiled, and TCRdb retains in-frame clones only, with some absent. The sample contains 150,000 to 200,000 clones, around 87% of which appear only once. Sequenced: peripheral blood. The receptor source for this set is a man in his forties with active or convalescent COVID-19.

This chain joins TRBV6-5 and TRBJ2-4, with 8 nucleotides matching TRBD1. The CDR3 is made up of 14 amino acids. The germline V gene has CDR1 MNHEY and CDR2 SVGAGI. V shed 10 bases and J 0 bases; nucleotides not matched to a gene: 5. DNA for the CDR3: TGTGCCACGGGACAGGACTTAGCCAAAAACATTCAGTACTTC. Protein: CATGQDLAKNIQYF.

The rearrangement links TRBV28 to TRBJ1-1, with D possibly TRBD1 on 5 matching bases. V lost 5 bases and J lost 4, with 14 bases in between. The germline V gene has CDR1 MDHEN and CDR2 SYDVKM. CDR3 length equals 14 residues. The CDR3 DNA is TGTGCCAGCAGTACGCCGCAGGGAACCACTGAAGCTTTCTTT. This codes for CASSTPQGTTEAFF.

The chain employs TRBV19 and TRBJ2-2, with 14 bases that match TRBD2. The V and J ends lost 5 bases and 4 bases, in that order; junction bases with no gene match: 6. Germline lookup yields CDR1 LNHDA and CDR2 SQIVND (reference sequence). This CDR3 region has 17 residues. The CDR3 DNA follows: TGTGCCAGTAGTCCGGGACTAGCGGGGGTCCTCACCGGGGAGCTGTTTTTT. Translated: CASSPGLAGVLTGELFF.

This CDR3 is CASRSRQLIMNTEAFF. The CDR3 DNA sequence: TGTGCCAGCAGATCTAGACAGCTAATAATGAACACTGAAGCTTTCTTT. The chain carries TRBV5-6 and TRBJ1-1; perhaps TRBD1 as D (5 bases). V was pared by 5 bases and J by 0 bases, with 17 bases between. The germline V gene has CDR1 SGHDT and CDR2 YYEEEE. The CDR3 is made up of 16 amino acids.

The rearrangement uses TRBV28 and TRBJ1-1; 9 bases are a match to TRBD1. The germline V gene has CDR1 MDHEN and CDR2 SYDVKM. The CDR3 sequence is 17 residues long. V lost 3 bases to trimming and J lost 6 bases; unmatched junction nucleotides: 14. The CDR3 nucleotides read TGTGCCAGCAGTTTGGACTTGCGGGACAGGGTATTTGCTGAAGCTTTCTTT. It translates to CASSLDLRDRVFAEAFF.